This T cell receptor beta chain was retrieved from a study of T cell changes during pregnancy in multiple sclerosis. The data were produced by immunoSEQ multiplex PCR, yet TCRdb's version contains in-frame clones alone and is incomplete. The table has 55,000 to 70,000 clones, 80% to 95% seen once. Per the germline V gene, CDR1 is MNHNS and CDR2 is SASEGT. CDR3 length: 14 residues. Between the trimmed V and J ends, which lost 7 bases and 3 bases, there was a span of 16 bases. The receptor was isolated from a female donor with multiple sclerosis, enrolled in a pregnancy study. The sample consisted of CD4+ T cells from peripheral blood mononuclear cells, taken after pregnancy. V gene TRBV6-1 combines with J gene TRBJ2-7; tentatively, D is TRBD1 (6 bases). The DNA of the CDR3 is TGTGCCAGCACCTCGGGACACTTAGTCTACGAGCAGTACTTC. As protein: CASTSGHLVYEQYF.